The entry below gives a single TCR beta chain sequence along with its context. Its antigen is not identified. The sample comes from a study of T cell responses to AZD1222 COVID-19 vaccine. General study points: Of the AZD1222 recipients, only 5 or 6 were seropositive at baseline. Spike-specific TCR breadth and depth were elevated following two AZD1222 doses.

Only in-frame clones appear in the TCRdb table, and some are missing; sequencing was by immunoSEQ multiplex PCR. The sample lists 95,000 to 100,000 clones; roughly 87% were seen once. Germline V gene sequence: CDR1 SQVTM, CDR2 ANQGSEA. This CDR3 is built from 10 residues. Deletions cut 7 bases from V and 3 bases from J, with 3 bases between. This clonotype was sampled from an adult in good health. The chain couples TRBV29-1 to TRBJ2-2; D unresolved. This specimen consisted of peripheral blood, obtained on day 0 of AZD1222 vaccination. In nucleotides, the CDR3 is TGCAGCGCCTACACCGGGGAGCTGTTTTTT. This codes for CSAYTGELFF.